This passage covers 27 T cell receptor beta chains from one sample sequenced in a study of OX40 agonist ivuxolimab in advanced cancers. The repertoire was sequenced with immunoSEQ multiplex PCR; TCRdb's copy has only in-frame clones and lacks some. The sample holds tens of thousands of clones; roughly 84% are singletons and the top ten take 2.5% to 3%. The sample was CD4+ or CD8+ T cells sorted from blood, taken in a trial of the OX40 agonist ivuxolimab. The receptors stem from an adult with an advanced solid tumor such as melanoma, head and neck, liver or kidney cancer.

The chain has TRBV6-5 and TRBJ2-5, with D hard to call. This CDR3 has 13 amino acids. The germline CDR1 and CDR2 sequences are MNHEY and SVGAGI. V lost 6 bases and J 2 bases, leaving 10 bases between the germline ends. The chain's CDR3 is CASSHNPQETQYF. Written as DNA, the CDR3 is TGTGCCAGCAGCCATAACCCTCAAGAGACCCAGTACTTC.

The DNA for the CDR3 is TGTGCCAGCTCACCATTTTATAACAGTAATGAAAAACTGTTTTTT. Its translation: CASSPFYNSNEKLFF. The rearrangement links TRBV18 to TRBJ1-4; D unclear. V dropped 2 bases and J dropped 4 bases, with 11 bases sitting between them. The CDR3 has 15 residues. Germline CDR1 reads KGHSH; CDR2 reads LQKENI.

V gene TRBV28 combines with J gene TRBJ2-5; 11 bases agree with TRBD1. Per the germline V gene, CDR1 is MDHEN and CDR2 is SYDVKM. The CDR3 is 15 residues long. Losses at the gene ends were 4 bases for V and 5 bases for J; bases not matched to a gene: 6. The CDR3 loop reads CASSSWTGGRETQYF. CDR3 nucleotides: TGTGCCAGCAGTTCCTGGACAGGGGGCAGGGAGACCCAGTACTTC.

This sequence joins TRBV10-2 and TRBJ2-5; possible D gene TRBD2, 5 bases. CDR1 and CDR2 (germline): WSHSY, SAAADI. Trimming stripped 2 bases from V and 3 bases from J, with 7 bases between. There are 13 residues in the CDR3. Here the CDR3 DNA reads TGCGCCAGCAGTGAGCACGGGGAAGAGACCCAGTACTTC. Protein: CASSEHGEETQYF.

The genes are TRBV4-1 and TRBJ2-1, with 8 bases lining up with TRBD1. The V segment lost 4 bases and the J segment 3 bases; nucleotides outside the gene matches: 5. Germline V gene lookup returns CDR1 MGHRA and CDR2 YSYEKL. The CDR3 has 15 amino acids. The CDR3 nucleotides are TGCGCCAGCAGCCCTCGACAGGGGATCTACAATGAGCAGTTCTTC. Its protein is CASSPRQGIYNEQFF.

The rearrangement uses TRBV6-1 and TRBJ1-1; weak D call: TRBD1 (5 bases). There are 12 residues in the CDR3. Trimming took off 4 bases at V and 8 bases at J, with 11 bases between the two ends. Germline-derived CDR1 and CDR2 are MNHNS and SASEGT. In DNA, the CDR3 is TGTGCCAGCAGTGGTCCGGGGCCCGAAGCTTTCTTT. Its translation is CASSGPGPEAFF.

The chain is built from TRBV6-1 and TRBJ2-1; D gene uncertain. There are 15 residues in the CDR3. Germline loops: CDR1 MNHNS, CDR2 SASEGT. Trimming shortened V by 3 bases and J by 1 base, and 10 bases separated the two germline ends. In nucleotides, the CDR3 is TGTGCCAGCAGTGAGTCGATGACTTCCTACAATGAGCAGTTCTTC. Its protein product is CASSESMTSYNEQFF.

The chain combines TRBV7-3 with TRBJ2-2; the D gene is possibly TRBD2 (7 bases). Trimming left V 3 bases short and J 5 bases short, with 16 bases between. The germline V gene has CDR1 SGHTA and CDR2 FQGTGA. This CDR3 has 16 residues. This CDR3 reads CASSFGGRGGTGELFF. CDR3 in DNA: TGTGCCAGCAGCTTCGGGGGGCGCGGAGGTACCGGGGAGCTGTTTTTT.

This clone was counted only a few times. The gene calls are TRBV19 and TRBJ1-5; D may be TRBD1 (5 bases). The CDR3 loop spans 17 amino acids. Germline CDR1 reads LNHDA; CDR2 reads SQIVND (reference sequence). V lost 0 bases to trimming and J lost 0 bases, with 12 bases between them. CDR3 nucleotides: TGTGCCAGTAGTATAGACGGGACGACATTTAGCAATCAGCCCCAGCATTTT. Amino acids: CASSIDGTTFSNQPQHF.

This chain connects TRBV7-2 to TRBJ2-3, with no clear D. V lost 4 bases, J lost 3 bases, and 14 bases lay in between. This CDR3 comprises 15 residues. Germline V gene lookup returns CDR1 SGHTA and CDR2 FQGNSA. The CDR3: CASSSNPGITDTQYF. In nucleotides, the CDR3 is TGTGCCAGCAGCTCCAACCCCGGAATAACAGATACGCAGTATTTT.

The chain joins TRBV28 to TRBJ1-5; possibly TRBD1 for D (5 bases). Germline V gene sequence: CDR1 MDHEN, CDR2 SYDVKM. The CDR3 spans 14 residues. The V gene lost 5 bases and the J gene lost 2 bases, with 10 bases spanning the gap. The CDR3 DNA sequence: TGTGCCAGCAGTCCTCAGGGTGGCAATCAGCCCCAGCATTTT. Translated: CASSPQGGNQPQHF.

A few counts support this clone. V usage is TRBV9 and J usage is TRBJ2-1; 8 bases fit TRBD2. Per the germline V gene, CDR1 is SGDLS and CDR2 is YYNGEE. CDR3 size: 16 residues. With 3 bases clipped from V and 0 bases from J, the junction kept 5 bases outside the gene matches. The CDR3 sequence: CASSGRGGFSYNEQFF. The CDR3 DNA reads TGTGCCAGCAGCGGCCGCGGGGGGTTCTCCTACAATGAGCAGTTCTTC.

The chain couples TRBV5-6 to TRBJ2-1; maybe TRBD2 (6 bases). The germline gives CDR1 SGHDT, CDR2 YYEEEE. Trimming took 1 base from V and 2 from J, leaving 16 bases between them. CDR3 length equals 17 residues. The CDR3 sequence is CASSLYGGLATYNEQFF. In nucleotides, the CDR3 is TGTGCCAGCAGCTTGTACGGTGGGCTAGCGACCTACAATGAGCAGTTCTTC.

V usage is TRBV6-1 and J usage is TRBJ2-7, with a weak D call TRBD2 (5 bases). Between the trimmed V and J ends, which lost 0 bases and 6 bases, there was a span of 12 bases. Germline CDR1 MNHNS, CDR2 SASEGT. The CDR3 loop spans 14 amino acids. The CDR3 bases are TGTGCCAGCAGTGAAGCGAGGAGGCCCCTCGAGCAGTACGTC. This encodes CASSEARRPLEQYV.

The chain couples TRBV28 to TRBJ1-2; tentatively, D is TRBD1 (5 bases). Germline CDR1 is MDHEN and CDR2 is SYDVKM. The V and J ends lost 5 bases and 3 bases respectively, with 25 bases between them. The CDR3 extends over 18 amino acids. For the CDR3, the DNA is TGTGCCAGCAGTCCCCCAGGCGGGGCCCGAGGTGCTGACTATGGCTACACCTTC. This codes for CASSPPGGARGADYGYTF.

This clone was found once. The CDR3 spells CSARGGYRVRNTEAFF. The DNA for the CDR3 is TGCAGCGCCCGGGGAGGGTACAGGGTCCGGAACACTGAAGCTTTCTTT. J is TRBJ1-1 and V is TRBV29-1; D is perhaps TRBD1 (6 bases). There are 16 residues in the CDR3. The germline V and J ends were trimmed by 7 bases and 1 base, with 22 bases remaining between them. Per the germline V gene, CDR1 is SQVTM and CDR2 is ANQGSEA.

This clone was recorded once. The chain links TRBV6-1 to TRBJ2-7, with D unresolved. Germline V gene data show CDR1 as MNHNS and CDR2 as SASEGT. There are 13 residues in the CDR3. Deletions cut 10 bases from V and 0 bases from J, with 13 bases between. The CDR3 protein is CAISTGYSYEQYV. The CDR3 nucleotides read TGTGCCATTTCGACGGGTTACTCCTACGAGCAGTACGTC.

The chain joins TRBV9 to TRBJ1-3; D perhaps matches TRBD1 (6 bases). V was shortened by 4 bases and J by 2 bases, with 16 bases between the two germline ends. In germline, CDR1 is SGDLS, CDR2 YYNGEE. The CDR3 covers 16 residues. The DNA of the CDR3 is TGTGCCAGCAGCATGCCCCGGGGGCGCGCTGGAAACACCATATATTTT. The encoded protein is CASSMPRGRAGNTIYF.

The chain is built from TRBV6-6 and TRBJ1-2; TRBD1 aligns across 8 bases. V was clipped by 5 bases and J by 4 bases; unmatched bases: 6. The CDR3 totals 14 residues. Germline V CDR1 and CDR2: MNHNY, SVGAGI (reference sequence). The CDR3 region is CASSPGGSLYGYTF. The CDR3 DNA reads TGTGCCAGCAGTCCAGGGGGCAGCCTCTATGGCTACACCTTC.

This rearrangement joins TRBV28 to TRBJ1-2; TRBD1 might be the D (5 bases). CDR3 length: 12 amino acids. With 9 bases removed from V and 8 bases from J, the gap between germline ends came to 16 bases. Germline assignment: CDR1 MDHEN and CDR2 SYDVKM. The CDR3 DNA sequence: TGTGCCAGTTTAACGGGGGAGGAAGGCTACACCTTC. Protein sequence: CASLTGEEGYTF.

This sequence joins TRBV6-6 and TRBJ2-7; the match to TRBD1 covers 9 bases. V shed 5 bases, J shed 13 bases, and the junction held 9 bases outside the gene matches. The germline gives CDR1 MNHNY, CDR2 SVGAGI (reference sequence). CDR3 size: 12 residues. CDR3 region: CASSQGQGGEYF. The DNA for the CDR3 is TGTGCCAGCAGTCAGGGACAGGGCGGGGAATACTTC.

The chain combines TRBV11-3 with TRBJ2-5, with a possible D match to TRBD1 (5 bases). V was cut by 5 bases and J by 3 bases, with 10 bases left in between. The germline gives CDR1 SGHNT, CDR2 YENEEA. The CDR3 has 13 amino acids. CDR3: CASSRGEEETQYF. As DNA, the CDR3 is TGTGCCAGCAGCAGGGGCGAGGAAGAGACCCAGTACTTC.

Concerning this clone itself: The sample contains more than one DNA sequence encoding this CDR3. CDR3 amino acids: CASSYRTGDYEQYF. The CDR3 nucleotides are TGTGCCAGCAGTTACCGGACAGGAGACTACGAGCAGTACTTC. The V gene is TRBV6-5, the J gene TRBJ2-7, with TRBD1 matching 7 bases. The germline gives CDR1 MNHEY, CDR2 SVGAGI. Germline trimming cut 2 bases from V and 3 bases from J; bases unmatched to any gene: 4. This CDR3 has 14 residues.

This sequence joins TRBV11-2 and TRBJ2-2, with 8 bases lining up with TRBD1. The CDR3 is 16 amino acids. Germline V gene sequence: CDR1 SGHAT, CDR2 FQNNGV. V was clipped by 3 bases and J by 4 bases; unmatched bases: 7. The chain's CDR3 is CASSFRTGSSTGELFF. In DNA form, the CDR3 reads TGTGCCAGCAGCTTTAGGACAGGGAGTTCCACCGGGGAGCTGTTTTTT.

The rearrangement uses TRBV6-5 and TRBJ2-7; D perhaps matches TRBD1 (6 bases). Per the germline V gene, CDR1 is MNHEY and CDR2 is SVGAGI. The CDR3 is 13 amino acids. Trimming took off 7 bases at V and 3 bases at J, with 13 bases between the two ends. For the CDR3, the DNA is TGTGCCAGCACGGATTCAGGGGACTACGAGCAGTACGTC. As protein: CASTDSGDYEQYV.

The rearrangement uses TRBV6-1 and TRBJ2-7; perhaps TRBD1 as D (6 bases). The germline CDR1 and CDR2 sequences are MNHNS and SASEGT. The CDR3 covers 14 residues. Trimming left V 3 bases short and J 0 bases short, with 9 bases between. The CDR3 protein is CASSDPRGSYEQYF. As DNA, the CDR3 is TGTGCCAGCAGTGATCCCAGGGGCTCCTACGAGCAGTACTTC.

V and J are TRBV5-4 and TRBJ2-5; D is unclear. This CDR3 has 13 amino acids. The germline V gene has CDR1 SGHNT and CDR2 YYREEE (reference sequence). V gave up 2 bases and J gave up 2 bases, with 7 bases separating them. The CDR3 DNA reads as TGTGCCAGCAGCTTACAACAGCAAGAGACCCAGTACTTC. Translated, it gives CASSLQQQETQYF.